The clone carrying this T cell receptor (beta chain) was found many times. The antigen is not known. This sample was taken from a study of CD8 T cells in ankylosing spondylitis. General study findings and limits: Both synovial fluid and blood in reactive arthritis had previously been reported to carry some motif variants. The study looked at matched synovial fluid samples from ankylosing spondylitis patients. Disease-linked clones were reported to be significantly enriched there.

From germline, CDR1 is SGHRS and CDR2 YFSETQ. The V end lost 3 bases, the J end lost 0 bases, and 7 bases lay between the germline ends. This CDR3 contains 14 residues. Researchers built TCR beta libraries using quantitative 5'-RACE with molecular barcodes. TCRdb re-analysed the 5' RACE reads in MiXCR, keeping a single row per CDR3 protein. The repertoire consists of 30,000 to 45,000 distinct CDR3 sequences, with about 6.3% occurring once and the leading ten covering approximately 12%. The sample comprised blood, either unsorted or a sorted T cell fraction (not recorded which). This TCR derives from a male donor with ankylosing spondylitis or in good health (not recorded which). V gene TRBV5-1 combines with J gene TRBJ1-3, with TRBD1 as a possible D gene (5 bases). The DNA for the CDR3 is TGCGCCAGCAGCTGGAGGGGCTCTGGAAACACCATATATTTT. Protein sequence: CASSWRGSGNTIYF.